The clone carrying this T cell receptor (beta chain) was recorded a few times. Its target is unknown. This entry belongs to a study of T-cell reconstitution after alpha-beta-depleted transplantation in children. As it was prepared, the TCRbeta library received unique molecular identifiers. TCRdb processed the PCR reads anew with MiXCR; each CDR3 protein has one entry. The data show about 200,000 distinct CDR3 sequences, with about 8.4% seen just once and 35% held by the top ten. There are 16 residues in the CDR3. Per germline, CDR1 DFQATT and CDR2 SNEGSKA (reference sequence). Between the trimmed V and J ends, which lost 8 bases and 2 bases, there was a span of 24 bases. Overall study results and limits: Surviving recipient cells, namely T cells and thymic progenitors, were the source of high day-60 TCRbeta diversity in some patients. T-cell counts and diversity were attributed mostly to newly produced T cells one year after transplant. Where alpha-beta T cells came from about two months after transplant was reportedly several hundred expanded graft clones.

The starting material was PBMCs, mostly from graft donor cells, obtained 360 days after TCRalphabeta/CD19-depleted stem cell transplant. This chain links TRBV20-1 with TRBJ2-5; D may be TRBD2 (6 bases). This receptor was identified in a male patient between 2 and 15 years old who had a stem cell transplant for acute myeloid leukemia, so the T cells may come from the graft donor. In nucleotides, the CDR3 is TGCAGTTACTGCCAAGGGCATAGCGGAGCTCAAGAGACCCAGTACTTC. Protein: CSYCQGHSGAQETQYF.